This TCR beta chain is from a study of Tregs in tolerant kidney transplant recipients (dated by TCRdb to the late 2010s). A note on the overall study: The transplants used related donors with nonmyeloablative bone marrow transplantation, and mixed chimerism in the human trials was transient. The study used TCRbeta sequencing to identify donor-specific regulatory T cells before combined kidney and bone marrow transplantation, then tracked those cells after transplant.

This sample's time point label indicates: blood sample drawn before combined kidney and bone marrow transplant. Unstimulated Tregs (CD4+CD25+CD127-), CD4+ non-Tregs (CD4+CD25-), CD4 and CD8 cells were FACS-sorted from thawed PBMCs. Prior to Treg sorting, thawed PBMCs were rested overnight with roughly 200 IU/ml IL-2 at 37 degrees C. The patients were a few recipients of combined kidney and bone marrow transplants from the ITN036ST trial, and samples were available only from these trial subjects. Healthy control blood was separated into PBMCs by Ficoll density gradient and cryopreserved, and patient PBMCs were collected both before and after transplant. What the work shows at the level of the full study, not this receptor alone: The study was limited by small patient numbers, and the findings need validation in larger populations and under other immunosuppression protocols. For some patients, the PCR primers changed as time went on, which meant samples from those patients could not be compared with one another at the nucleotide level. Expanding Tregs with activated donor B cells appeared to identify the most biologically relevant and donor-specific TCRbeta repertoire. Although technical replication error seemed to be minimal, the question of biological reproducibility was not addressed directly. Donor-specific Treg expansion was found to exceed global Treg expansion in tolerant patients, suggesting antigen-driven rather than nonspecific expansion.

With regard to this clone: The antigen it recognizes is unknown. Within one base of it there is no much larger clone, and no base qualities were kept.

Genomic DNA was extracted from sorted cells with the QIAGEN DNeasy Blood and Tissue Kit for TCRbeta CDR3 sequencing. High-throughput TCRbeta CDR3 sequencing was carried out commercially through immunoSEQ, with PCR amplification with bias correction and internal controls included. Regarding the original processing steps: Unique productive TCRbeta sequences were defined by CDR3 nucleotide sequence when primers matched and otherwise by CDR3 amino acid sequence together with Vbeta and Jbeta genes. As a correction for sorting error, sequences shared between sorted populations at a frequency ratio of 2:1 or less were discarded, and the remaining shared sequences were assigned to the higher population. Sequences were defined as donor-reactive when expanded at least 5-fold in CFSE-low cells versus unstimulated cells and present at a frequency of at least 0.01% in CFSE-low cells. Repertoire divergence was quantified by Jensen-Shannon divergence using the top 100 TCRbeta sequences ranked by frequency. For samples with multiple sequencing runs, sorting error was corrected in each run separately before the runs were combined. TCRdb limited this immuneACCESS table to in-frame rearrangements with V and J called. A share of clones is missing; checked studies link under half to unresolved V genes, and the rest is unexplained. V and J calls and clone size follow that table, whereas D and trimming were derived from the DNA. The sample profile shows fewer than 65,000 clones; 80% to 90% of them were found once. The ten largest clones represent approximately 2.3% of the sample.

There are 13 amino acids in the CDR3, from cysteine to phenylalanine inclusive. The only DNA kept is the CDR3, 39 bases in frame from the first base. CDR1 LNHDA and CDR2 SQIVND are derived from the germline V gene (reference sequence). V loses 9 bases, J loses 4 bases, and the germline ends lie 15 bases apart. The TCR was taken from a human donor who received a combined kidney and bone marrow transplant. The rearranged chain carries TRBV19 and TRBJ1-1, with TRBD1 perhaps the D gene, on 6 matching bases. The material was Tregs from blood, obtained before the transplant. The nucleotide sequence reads TGTGCCAGACAGACAGGCTGTAGCACTGAAGCTTTCTTT. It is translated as CARQTGCSTEAFF.